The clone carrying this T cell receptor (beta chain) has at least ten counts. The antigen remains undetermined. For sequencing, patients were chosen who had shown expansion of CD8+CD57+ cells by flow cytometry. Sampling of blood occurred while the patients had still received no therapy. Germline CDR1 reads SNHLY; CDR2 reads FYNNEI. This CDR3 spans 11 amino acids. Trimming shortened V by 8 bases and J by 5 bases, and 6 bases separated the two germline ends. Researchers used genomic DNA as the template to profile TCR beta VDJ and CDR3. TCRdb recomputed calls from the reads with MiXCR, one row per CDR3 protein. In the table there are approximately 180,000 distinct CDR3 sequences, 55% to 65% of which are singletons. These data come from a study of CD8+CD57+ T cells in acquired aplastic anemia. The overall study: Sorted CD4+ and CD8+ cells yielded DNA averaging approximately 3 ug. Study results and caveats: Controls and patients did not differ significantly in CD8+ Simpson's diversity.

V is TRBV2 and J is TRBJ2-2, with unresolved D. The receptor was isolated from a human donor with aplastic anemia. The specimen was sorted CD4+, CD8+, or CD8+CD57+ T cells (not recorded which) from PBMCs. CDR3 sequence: CASGLTGELFF. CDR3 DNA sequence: TGTGCCAGCGGGCTTACCGGGGAGCTGTTTTTT. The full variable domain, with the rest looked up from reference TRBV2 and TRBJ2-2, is EPEVTQTPSHQVTQMGQEVILRCVPISNHLYFYWYRQILGQKVEFLVSFYNNEISEKSEIFDDQFSVERPDGSNFTLKIRSTKLEDSAMYFCASGLTGELFFGEGSRLTVL.